This T cell receptor beta chain was sequenced during a study of blood T cell repertoires in COVID-19. Study summary: T cells, B-cell-depleted T cells, or PBMCs supplied cDNA or gDNA.

The germline CDR1 and CDR2 sequences are LNHDA and SQIVND (reference sequence). V gave up 4 bases and J gave up 8 bases; unmatched junction bases: 5. The CDR3 is 13 residues long. Under the authors' procedure: Counts of nucleated cells, estimated from reference gene primer amplification, were obtained. TCRdb's copy holds only in-frame clones and misses some; the assay was immunoSEQ multiplex PCR. D and trimming come from the DNA, and the V and J calls and clone size come from that table. Among about 220,000 clones listed, around 89% were seen once. The sequencing sample was made of PBMCs or T cells enriched from blood (not recorded which). The chain combines TRBV19 with TRBJ2-1; 7 positions agree with TRBD2. This receptor was obtained from a woman aged 18 to 35 in a cohort exposed to, infected with or recovered from COVID-19 (not recorded which). The CDR3 spells CASSSGSFDEQFF. In nucleotides, the CDR3 is TGTGCCAGTAGTAGCGGGAGTTTCGATGAGCAGTTCTTC.